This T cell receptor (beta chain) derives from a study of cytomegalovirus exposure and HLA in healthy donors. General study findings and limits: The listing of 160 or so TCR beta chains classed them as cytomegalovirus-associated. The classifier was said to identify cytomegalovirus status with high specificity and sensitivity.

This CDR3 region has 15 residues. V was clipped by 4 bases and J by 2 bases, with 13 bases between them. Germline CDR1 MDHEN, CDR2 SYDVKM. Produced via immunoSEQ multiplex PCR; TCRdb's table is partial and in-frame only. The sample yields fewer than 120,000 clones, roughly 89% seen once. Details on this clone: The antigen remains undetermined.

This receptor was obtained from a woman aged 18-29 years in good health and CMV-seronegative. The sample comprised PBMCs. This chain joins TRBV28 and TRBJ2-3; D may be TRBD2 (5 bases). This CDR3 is CASSSLGDYTDTQYF. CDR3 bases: TGTGCCAGCAGTTCCCTGGGAGACTACACAGATACGCAGTATTTT.